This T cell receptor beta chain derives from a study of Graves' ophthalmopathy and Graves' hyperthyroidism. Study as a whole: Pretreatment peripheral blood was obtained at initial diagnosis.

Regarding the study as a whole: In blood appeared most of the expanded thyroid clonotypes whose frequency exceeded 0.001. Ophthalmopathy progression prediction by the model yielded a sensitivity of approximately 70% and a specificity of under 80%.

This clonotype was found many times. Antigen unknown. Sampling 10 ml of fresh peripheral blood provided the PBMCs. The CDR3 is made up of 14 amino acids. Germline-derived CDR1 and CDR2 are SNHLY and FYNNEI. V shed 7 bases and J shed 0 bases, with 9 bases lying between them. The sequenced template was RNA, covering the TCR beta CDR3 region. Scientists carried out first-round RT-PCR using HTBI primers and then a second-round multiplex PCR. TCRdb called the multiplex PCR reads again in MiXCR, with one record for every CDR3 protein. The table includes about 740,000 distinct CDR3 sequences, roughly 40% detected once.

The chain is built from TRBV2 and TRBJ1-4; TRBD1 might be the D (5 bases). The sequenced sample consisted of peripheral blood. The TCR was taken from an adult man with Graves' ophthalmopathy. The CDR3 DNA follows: TGTGCCAGCAATAGGGGCGCAACTAATGAAAAACTGTTTTTT. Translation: CASNRGATNEKLFF.